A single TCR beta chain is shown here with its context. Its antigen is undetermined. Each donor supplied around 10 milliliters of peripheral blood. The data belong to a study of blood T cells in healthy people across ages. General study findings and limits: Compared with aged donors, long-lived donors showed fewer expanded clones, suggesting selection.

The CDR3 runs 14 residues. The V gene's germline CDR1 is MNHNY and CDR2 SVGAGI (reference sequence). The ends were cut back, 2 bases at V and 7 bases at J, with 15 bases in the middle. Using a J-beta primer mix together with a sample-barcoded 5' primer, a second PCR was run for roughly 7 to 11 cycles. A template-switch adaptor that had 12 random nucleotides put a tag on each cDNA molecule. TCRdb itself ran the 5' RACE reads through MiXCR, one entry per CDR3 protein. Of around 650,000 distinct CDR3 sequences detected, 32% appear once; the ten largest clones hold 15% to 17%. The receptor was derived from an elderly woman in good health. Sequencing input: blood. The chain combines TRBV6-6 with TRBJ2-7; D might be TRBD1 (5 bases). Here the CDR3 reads CASSYTPGYNEQYF. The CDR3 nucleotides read TGTGCCAGCAGTTACACACCAGGGTACAATGAGCAGTACTTC.